What follows describes a single T cell receptor beta chain. Its specific antigen is unknown. Qualities for individual bases were not recorded, and no much larger clone is one base off. There are 15 amino acids in the CDR3, from cysteine to phenylalanine inclusive. Just the 45-base CDR3 DNA is kept, in frame starting at base 1. CDR1 is given as MGHRA and CDR2 as YSYEKL, both from the germline V gene. V trim: 1 base; J trim: 3 bases; unmatched bases: 2. Participants in the prospective study were enrolled through a virtual design, were aged roughly 18 to 90 years, and lived in under 25 United States geographic areas. To assign participants to cohorts, the prospective study relied on clinical history that participants themselves reported in a screening survey and a study questionnaire. In the prospective study, mobile phlebotomists collected whole blood, serum and a nasopharyngeal or oropharyngeal swab from each participant. Participants in the prospective study had the option to provide additional blood draws and questionnaires over a 2-month period. Blood samples from the prospective study were shipped frozen or at room temperature prior to DNA extraction.

The immunoSEQ Assay, a bias-controlled multiplex PCR, was used to amplify TCRbeta CDR3 regions from genomic DNA. The authors' pipeline ran thus. Within the assay, amplification of reference gene primers was used to estimate how many nucleated cells each sample contained. To quantify the absolute abundance of each unique TCRbeta CDR3 rearrangement, sequence reads were collapsed and filtered. For each sample, productive Simpson clonality was calculated as the square root of Simpson's diversity index across productive rearrangements. TCRdb provides this immuneACCESS table in a form limited to in-frame rearrangements. Some clones are lacking; in checked studies, under half of them reflect an unresolved V gene, and why the rest are absent is not known. The DNA gave D and trimming, while V, J and clone size come from that table. In all, the sample holds fewer than 450,000 clones, and roughly 88% of those were seen once. The ten largest clones add up to roughly 2% of the sample.

The sample belongs to a study of blood T cell repertoires in COVID-19 (dated by TCRdb to the early 2020s). Notes on the research overall: Samples from collaborators originated in the United States, Italy and Spain and spanned both the acute and convalescent phases of COVID-19. The material from the prospective study consisted of cDNA or gDNA derived from T cells, B-cell-depleted T cells, or PBMCs. The dataset comprised deeply sampled blood TCRbeta repertoires from subjects exposed to, actively infected with, or recovered from COVID-19. A freely available public database, intended as a resource for researchers studying the immune response to SARS-CoV-2, is where the repertoires were released. The samples were drawn from the first 160 participants of the ongoing ImmuneRACE study and from roughly 1,300 subjects provided by 6 global collaborators. A de-identified subject ID, COVID-19 status, age in years and sex were almost always included in the sample metadata. Where available, HLA class I and class II types were obtained from metadata supplied by the sample provider rather than from assay-based typing. Findings and caveats that apply to the study as a whole: The quantity of clinical and demographic metadata differed by source and by participant and was supplied without curation.

Sequencing used PBMCs or T cells enriched from blood (not recorded which). The TCR sequence derives from a woman aged 40 to 55 with acute COVID-19. The chain was built from TRBV4-1 and TRBJ2-1, with TRBD2 identical over 8 junction bases. The bases read TGCGCCAGCAGCCAAGGGCGGGGGGACTACAATGAGCAGTTCTTC. Its protein reads: CASSQGRGDYNEQFF.